These 21 T cell receptor beta chains share one sample of origin, sequenced in a study of control samples from healthy donors and cancer patients. Here immunoSEQ multiplex PCR was the method, and the copy in TCRdb shows in-frame clones only, minus some. Of around 110,000 clones detected, roughly nine tenths appear once; the ten largest clones hold 0.95% to 1.3%. Material for sequencing was PBMCs. The source of these receptors is a woman aged 45-60 years with colorectal cancer.

This chain uses TRBV15 with TRBJ1-1; D not certain. There are 13 residues in the CDR3. Trimming removed 4 bases at V and 1 base at J, with 7 bases between. Germline V gene sequence: CDR1 LNHNV, CDR2 YYDKDF (reference sequence). The CDR3 region is CATSIGRNTEAFF. The CDR3 DNA is TGTGCCACCAGCATAGGGAGGAACACTGAAGCTTTCTTT.

This chain joins TRBV6-1 and TRBJ2-7, with 7 bases matching TRBD1. Trimming cost V 2 bases and J 2 bases; bases outside gene matches: 3. CDR1 is MNHNS and CDR2 is SASEGT in the germline V gene. This CDR3 comprises 14 residues. Here the CDR3 reads CASSEQQGPYEQYF. CDR3 DNA: TGTGCCAGCAGTGAACAACAGGGGCCCTACGAGCAGTACTTC.

In its sample, this clone was seen once. The chain combines TRBV27 with TRBJ2-7; 9 bases are a match to TRBD1. Looked up from germline, CDR1 is MNHEY and CDR2 is SMNVEV (reference sequence). The ends lost 0 bases at V and 4 bases at J; junction bases unmatched: 1. There are 14 residues in the CDR3. CDR3 DNA: TGTGCCAGCAGTTTATCACAGGGGGCTTACGAGCAGTACTTC. Translated: CASSLSQGAYEQYF.

The chain combines TRBV10-1 with TRBJ1-2, with D hard to call. Germline CDR1 WNHNN, CDR2 SYGVQD (reference sequence). This CDR3 is 13 amino acids long. Trimming removed 5 bases from V and 6 bases from J, with 13 bases in between. This CDR3 reads CASSYARTDGYTF. The CDR3 nucleotides are TGCGCCAGCAGTTATGCACGGACGGATGGCTACACCTTC.

This chain links TRBV24-1 with TRBJ2-7; D is unclear. This CDR3 contains 13 residues. V was shortened by 4 bases and J by 6 bases, with 12 bases between the two germline ends. CDR1 is KGHDR and CDR2 is SFDVKD in the germline V gene. The DNA for the CDR3 is TGTGCCACCAGTGACAGCCATTTGGGCGAGCAGTACTTC. Translation: CATSDSHLGEQYF.

This sequence joins TRBV9 and TRBJ1-2; D might be TRBD1 (6 bases). CDR3 length: 15 residues. Trimming shortened V by 4 bases and J by 8 bases, and 21 bases separated the two germline ends. Germline assignment: CDR1 SGDLS and CDR2 YYNGEE. Here the CDR3 reads CASSSVTGRTGGYTF. DNA for the CDR3: TGTGCCAGCAGCTCCGTGACAGGCCGAACGGGAGGCTACACCTTC.

The chain recombines TRBV7-9 with TRBJ1-6, with unresolved D. With 3 bases removed from V and 15 bases from J, the gap between germline ends came to 18 bases. The V gene's germline CDR1 is SEHNR and CDR2 FQNEAQ (reference sequence). The CDR3 is made up of 14 amino acids. CDR3 DNA sequence: TGTGCCAGCAGCTTCGGAGAAGGGCAAATTCGCCTCCACTTT. Amino acid sequence: CASSFGEGQIRLHF.

This chain joins TRBV19 and TRBJ2-3; 7 bases fit TRBD2. Per germline, CDR1 LNHDA and CDR2 SQIVND (reference sequence). The CDR3 has 11 amino acids. Trimming removed 7 bases from V and 5 bases from J; junction bases left unmatched: 0. The CDR3 nucleotides are TGTGCCAGTAAGCGGGAAGATACGCAGTATTTT. This sequence encodes CASKREDTQYF.

This clone was picked up many times. J is TRBJ1-5 and V is TRBV27; 7 nucleotides agree with TRBD1. Germline CDR1 MNHEY, CDR2 SMNVEV (reference sequence). The J segment lost 2 bases and the V segment lost 5 bases, leaving 6 bases of the junction unmatched. This CDR3 is built from 15 residues. The CDR3 sequence: CASSPTTGGNQPQHF. In nucleotides, the CDR3 is TGTGCCAGCAGTCCTACTACAGGGGGCAATCAGCCCCAGCATTTT.

The chain combines TRBV7-9 with TRBJ2-3; no clear D. V lost 5 bases and J lost 4, with 10 bases in between. There are 13 residues in the CDR3. Germline CDR1 reads SEHNR; CDR2 reads FQNEAQ (reference sequence). Here the CDR3 reads CASSHLSSDTQYF. The CDR3 region has the DNA TGTGCCAGCAGCCATCTATCCTCAGATACGCAGTATTTT.

This rearrangement joins TRBV18 to TRBJ1-6; 7 positions agree with TRBD1. V shed 3 bases and J 5 bases; nucleotides not matched to a gene: 4. CDR3 length equals 15 residues. The germline gives CDR1 KGHSH, CDR2 LQKENI. The DNA of the CDR3 is TGTGCCAGCTCACCCGAACAGGGGAATAATTCACCCCTCCACTTT. Translating gives CASSPEQGNNSPLHF.

The chain carries TRBV24-1 and TRBJ1-1; no firm D call. Germline CDR1 is KGHDR and CDR2 is SFDVKD. V shed 5 bases and J shed 6 bases, with 12 bases lying between them. The CDR3 has 13 residues. CDR3 in amino acids: CATSARYKAEAFF. The CDR3, as DNA: TGTGCCACCAGTGCCAGATACAAAGCTGAAGCTTTCTTT.

This chain uses TRBV27 with TRBJ1-3; 10 bases map to TRBD1. The V gene's germline CDR1 is MNHEY and CDR2 SMNVEV (reference sequence). V shed 5 bases and J 2 bases; nucleotides not matched to a gene: 6. This CDR3 has 16 amino acids. The CDR3 reads CASSMTGGSTGNTIYF. CDR3 coding DNA: TGTGCCAGCAGTATGACAGGGGGCTCAACTGGAAACACCATATATTTT.

The rearrangement links TRBV7-6 to TRBJ2-1; 9 nucleotides match TRBD2. V lost 0 bases and J lost 5; bases outside the gene matches: 8. The CDR3 loop spans 17 amino acids. Germline V gives CDR1 SGHVS, CDR2 FNYEAQ. DNA for the CDR3: TGTGCCAGCAGCTTAGCGATTTTAGCGGGAGCGGACAATGAGCAGTTCTTC. Translating gives CASSLAILAGADNEQFF.

V and J are TRBV3-1 (or the pseudogene TRBV3-2) and TRBJ2-1, with D maybe TRBD1 (5 bases). The V and J ends lost 4 bases and 1 base respectively, with 11 bases between them. The germline V gene has CDR1 LGHDT and CDR2 YNNKEL (reference sequence). This CDR3 contains 15 residues. The CDR3 DNA reads as TGTGCCAGCAGCCCCCTACGACAGTCCTACAATGAGCAGTTCTTC. This encodes CASSPLRQSYNEQFF.

This chain joins TRBV27 and TRBJ2-7; 8 bases line up with TRBD2. Unmatched junction bases numbered 14, after V lost 4 bases and J lost 0 bases. The CDR3 length is 18 residues. Germline loops: CDR1 MNHEY, CDR2 SMNVEV (reference sequence). This chain's CDR3 is CASSSNSGEGFSSYEQYF. The CDR3 DNA reads as TGTGCCAGCAGTTCAAATAGCGGGGAGGGCTTCAGCTCCTACGAGCAGTACTTC.

V gene TRBV7-3 combines with J gene TRBJ2-2; no clear D. The CDR3 length is 14 residues. Germline CDR1 is SGHTA and CDR2 is FQGTGA. Between the trimmed V and J ends, which lost 3 bases and 1 base, there was a span of 6 bases. The CDR3 region is CASSFSGNTGELFF. DNA of the CDR3: TGTGCCAGCAGCTTTTCAGGGAACACCGGGGAGCTGTTTTTT.

This chain uses TRBV5-6 with TRBJ1-5; 8 bases map to TRBD1. The V gene's germline CDR1 is SGHDT and CDR2 YYEEEE. The junction had 1 base not matched to a gene; V was cut back by 0 bases and J by 5 bases. This CDR3 comprises 14 residues. CDR3 sequence (DNA): TGTGCCAGCAGCTTGGGGACAGGGTATCAGCCCCAGCATTTT. Translating gives CASSLGTGYQPQHF.

The chain combines TRBV5-1 with TRBJ1-2; 8 bases are a match to TRBD1. The CDR3 has 13 amino acids. Looked up from germline, CDR1 is SGHRS and CDR2 is YFSETQ. V was pared by 4 bases and J by 3 bases, with 2 bases of the junction left unmatched. This chain's CDR3 is CASSETGDYGYTF. The CDR3 DNA is TGCGCCAGCAGCGAGACAGGGGACTATGGCTACACCTTC.

V usage is TRBV7-9 and J usage is TRBJ2-7, with D tentatively TRBD1 or TRBD2 (5 bases each). The CDR3 length is 14 residues. Germline V CDR1 and CDR2: SEHNR, FQNEAQ (reference sequence). V lost 9 bases, J lost 3 bases, and 18 bases lay in between. The chain's CDR3 is CASEGPPQVYEQYF. CDR3 in DNA: TGTGCCAGTGAGGGGCCTCCCCAGGTCTACGAGCAGTACTTC. The full variable domain, in which reference TRBV7-9 and TRBJ2-7 provide the parts outside the CDR3, is DTGVSQNPRHKITKRGQNVTFRCDPISEHNRLYWYRQTLGQGPEFLTYFQNEAQLEKSRLLSDRFSAERPKGSFSTLEIQRTEQGDSAMYLCASEGPPQVYEQYFGPGTRLTVT.

The V call is TRBV9, the J call TRBJ2-1; D may be TRBD1 (5 bases). Germline-derived CDR1 and CDR2 are SGDLS and YYNGEE. V was trimmed by 1 base and J by 9 bases, leaving 5 bases between them. This CDR3 has 11 residues. CDR3 sequence (DNA): TGTGCCAGCAGCGTACAGGGTGAGCAGTTCTTC. Its protein is CASSVQGEQFF.